The T cell receptor (beta chain) described here comes from a study of memory CD4+ T cells and cytomegalovirus serostatus. Overall study context: Donors were healthy Belgian adults, fewer than ten CMV seropositive and 20 to 30 seronegative.

This table comes from immunoSEQ multiplex PCR, and its TCRdb copy is limited to in-frame clones, with some not included. The sample lists under 55,000 clones; around 80% were seen once. Broader study findings: CMV serostatus prediction reached median AUC approximately 0.95, or 0.91 with US-trained model.

Germline CDR1 SNHLY, CDR2 FYNNEI. The CDR3 is 16 amino acids. V lost 8 bases and J lost 0, with 19 bases in between. The sort gate was single viable CD3+CD4+CD8-CD45RO+ cells for memory CD4+ T cells. CMV serostatus came from serum IgG against pp150, pp28, p38, p52. As for this clone: Its antigen is not identified.

The chain joins TRBV2 to TRBJ1-1, with a tentative D call TRBD1 (5 bases). This sequence originates from an adult in good health and CMV-seropositive. Sequences were obtained from memory CD4+ T cells from blood. The CDR3 coding sequence is TGTGCCAGCGAAGGGTCAATGGGGGGGATGAACACTGAAGCTTTCTTT. This gives the protein CASEGSMGGMNTEAFF. The variable domain in full, with the rest retrieved from reference TRBV2 and TRBJ1-1, is EPEVTQTPSHQVTQMGQEVILRCVPISNHLYFYWYRQILGQKVEFLVSFYNNEISEKSEIFDDQFSVERPDGSNFTLKIRSTKLEDSAMYFCASEGSMGGMNTEAFFGQGTRLTVV.